This is a list of T cell receptor beta chains from one sample in a study of technical replicates of blood from a handful of donors. Sequencing was performed with immunoSEQ multiplex PCR; in TCRdb, only in-frame clones are kept and a portion is missing. Of 65,000 to 95,000 clones listed, around 97% were seen once; the top ten hold around 0.28%. The sequencing input was T cells isolated from PBMCs. These receptors all come from a human donor in good health. The CDR3 runs from the conserved cysteine through the conserved F or W. A D gene is named only where the DNA matches it firmly. Only part of the rows carry a size: once, few, many, or a class if the clone is expanded.

cdr3_nt: TGTGCCAGCCGCTTGGGAGACGGACGGAACACTGAAGCTTTCTTT; cdr3_aa: CASRLGDGRNTEAFF; cdr3_length: 15; d_call: NA; clone_size: NA; v_call: TRBV6-5; j_call: TRBJ1-1
cdr3_nt: TGTGCTAGCAGCTTAATCGGGGGGCACAACTATGGCTACACCTTC; cdr3_aa: CASSLIGGHNYGYTF; cdr3_length: 15; d_call: NA; clone_size: once; v_call: TRBV7-7; j_call: TRBJ1-2
cdr3_nt: TGCAGCGTTGAAGATCTGGGACAGGGTGAAGGCTACACCTTC; cdr3_aa: CSVEDLGQGEGYTF; cdr3_length: 14; d_call: TRBD1; clone_size: NA; v_call: TRBV29-1; j_call: TRBJ1-2
cdr3_nt: TGTGCCAGCAGTGTCTTTAAGGAGGGGTATGGGGGCTACACCTTC; cdr3_aa: CASSVFKEGYGGYTF; cdr3_length: 15; d_call: NA; clone_size: NA; v_call: TRBV9; j_call: TRBJ1-2
cdr3_nt: TGTGCCAGCAGGGTGCAGGGGACTAGCGGGTACTACGAGCAGTACTTC; cdr3_aa: CASRVQGTSGYYEQYF; cdr3_length: 16; d_call: TRBD2; clone_size: NA; v_call: TRBV27; j_call: TRBJ2-7
cdr3_nt: TGTGCCAGCAGCCTCGCAGGGGTCGACTATGGCTACACCTTC; cdr3_aa: CASSLAGVDYGYTF; cdr3_length: 14; d_call: NA; clone_size: NA; v_call: TRBV7-9; j_call: TRBJ1-2
cdr3_nt: TGTGCCTGGAGTGCAGGGGGCAGCTACGAGCAGTACTTC; cdr3_aa: CAWSAGGSYEQYF; cdr3_length: 13; d_call: TRBD1; clone_size: once; v_call: TRBV30; j_call: TRBJ2-7
cdr3_nt: TGTGCCAGCAGCTTAAGGACAGGGTGGCAAGAGACCCAGTACTTC; cdr3_aa: CASSLRTGWQETQYF; cdr3_length: 15; d_call: TRBD1; clone_size: NA; v_call: TRBV7-9; j_call: TRBJ2-5
cdr3_nt: TGTGCCAGCAGCTCCTACAGGGCTGGCTACACCTTC; cdr3_aa: CASSSYRAGYTF; cdr3_length: 12; d_call: NA; clone_size: NA; v_call: TRBV11-1; j_call: TRBJ1-2
cdr3_nt: TGTGCCAGCAGCTTAGGCGGCTCCTACGAGCAGTACTTC; cdr3_aa: CASSLGGSYEQYF; cdr3_length: 13; d_call: NA; clone_size: NA; v_call: TRBV13; j_call: TRBJ2-7
cdr3_nt: TGTGCCAGCAGCCCTCCTGGGACACCTTACCAAGAGACCCAGTACTTC; cdr3_aa: CASSPPGTPYQETQYF; cdr3_length: 16; d_call: NA; clone_size: once; v_call: TRBV9; j_call: TRBJ2-5
cdr3_nt: TGTGCCAGCAGCAAGACTAGCGAGACGAACACCGGGGAGCTGTTTTTT; cdr3_aa: CASSKTSETNTGELFF; cdr3_length: 16; d_call: NA; clone_size: NA; v_call: TRBV21-1; j_call: TRBJ2-2
cdr3_nt: TGTGCCAGCACCGGGACTAGCGGAGCCTCGTTCCCAGATACGCAGTATTTT; cdr3_aa: CASTGTSGASFPDTQYF; cdr3_length: 17; d_call: TRBD2; clone_size: NA; v_call: TRBV28; j_call: TRBJ2-3
cdr3_nt: TGTGCCAGCAGCGGGCAGACTAATTCCTACGAGCAGTACTTC; cdr3_aa: CASSGQTNSYEQYF; cdr3_length: 14; d_call: NA; clone_size: NA; v_call: TRBV9; j_call: TRBJ2-7
cdr3_nt: TGCAGCGTTGAATTGTCGGGGGTAGCTTTCTTT; cdr3_aa: CSVELSGVAFF; cdr3_length: 11; d_call: NA; clone_size: NA; v_call: TRBV29-1; j_call: TRBJ1-1
cdr3_nt: TGTGCCAGCAGCAACCCGACAGGACAAACCTATGGCTACACCTTC; cdr3_aa: CASSNPTGQTYGYTF; cdr3_length: 15; d_call: NA; clone_size: NA; v_call: TRBV28; j_call: TRBJ1-2
cdr3_nt: TGTGCCAGCGGACCGGACAGGGGGATCACTGAAGCTTTCTTT; cdr3_aa: CASGPDRGITEAFF; cdr3_length: 14; d_call: TRBD1; clone_size: NA; v_call: TRBV2; j_call: TRBJ1-1
cdr3_nt: TGTGCCAGCAGTACTACTTTCGGGAACTACAATGAGCAGTTCTTC; cdr3_aa: CASSTTFGNYNEQFF; cdr3_length: 15; d_call: NA; clone_size: NA; v_call: TRBV6-1; j_call: TRBJ2-1
cdr3_nt: TGTGCCAGCAGCTTATCCGGGGGGCGCGCAGATACGCAGTATTTT; cdr3_aa: CASSLSGGRADTQYF; cdr3_length: 15; d_call: NA; clone_size: NA; v_call: TRBV7-2; j_call: TRBJ2-3
cdr3_nt: TGTGCCAGCAGCTTAGCTGGCAGATCCTACGAGCAGTACTTC; cdr3_aa: CASSLAGRSYEQYF; cdr3_length: 14; d_call: NA; clone_size: NA; v_call: TRBV11-3; j_call: TRBJ2-7
cdr3_nt: TGTGCCAGCAGCTCGGGACTAGCGGGCTACGAGCAGTACTTC; cdr3_aa: CASSSGLAGYEQYF; cdr3_length: 14; d_call: TRBD2; clone_size: NA; v_call: TRBV7-2; j_call: TRBJ2-7
cdr3_nt: TGTGCCAGCAGTTCCAGGGGCCTTCCTTATGGCTACACCTTC; cdr3_aa: CASSSRGLPYGYTF; cdr3_length: 14; d_call: NA; clone_size: once; v_call: TRBV28; j_call: TRBJ1-2
cdr3_nt: TGTGCCAGCAGCATTGGACAGGGGATAACCAACGTCCTGACTTTC; cdr3_aa: CASSIGQGITNVLTF; cdr3_length: 15; d_call: TRBD1; clone_size: NA; v_call: TRBV5-6; j_call: TRBJ2-6
cdr3_nt: TGTGCCTGGAGTTCAGGGAGGGGAACCTACGAGCAGTACTTC; cdr3_aa: CAWSSGRGTYEQYF; cdr3_length: 14; d_call: TRBD2; clone_size: NA; v_call: TRBV30; j_call: TRBJ2-7
cdr3_nt: TGCGCCAGCAGCCAAGAGTTTAGCGGGGCCTACGAGCAGTACTTC; cdr3_aa: CASSQEFSGAYEQYF; cdr3_length: 15; d_call: TRBD2; clone_size: NA; v_call: TRBV4-3; j_call: TRBJ2-7
cdr3_nt: TGTGCCAGCAGCCCTCTTCTTTTTCAGGGCAATCAGCCCCAGCATTTT; cdr3_aa: CASSPLLFQGNQPQHF; cdr3_length: 16; d_call: NA; clone_size: NA; v_call: TRBV28; j_call: TRBJ1-5
cdr3_nt: TGTGCCAGCAGCGTCCCAAAGGAGGGCCTCTACAATGAGCAGTTCTTC; cdr3_aa: CASSVPKEGLYNEQFF; cdr3_length: 16; d_call: NA; clone_size: NA; v_call: TRBV9; j_call: TRBJ2-1
cdr3_nt: TGTGCCAGCAGCTTATTCCAGGGGAAGGACGAGCAGTACTTC; cdr3_aa: CASSLFQGKDEQYF; cdr3_length: 14; d_call: NA; clone_size: NA; v_call: TRBV11-2; j_call: TRBJ2-7
cdr3_nt: TGTGCCATCCGGACTAGCGGGGGGTACAATGAGCAGTTCTTC; cdr3_aa: CAIRTSGGYNEQFF; cdr3_length: 14; d_call: TRBD2; clone_size: once; v_call: TRBV25-1; j_call: TRBJ2-1
cdr3_nt: TGTGCCAGTAGTCCCCGGGACAGTGTGGCCAAAAACATTCAGTACTTC; cdr3_aa: CASSPRDSVAKNIQYF; cdr3_length: 16; d_call: TRBD1; clone_size: NA; v_call: TRBV19; j_call: TRBJ2-4
cdr3_nt: TGTGCCTGGCAAATGGGGGGGCGGGAGACCCAGTACTTC; cdr3_aa: CAWQMGGRETQYF; cdr3_length: 13; d_call: NA; clone_size: NA; v_call: TRBV30; j_call: TRBJ2-5
cdr3_nt: TGCGCCAGCAGCTTGGAAGCTTTTGATACGCAGTATTTT; cdr3_aa: CASSLEAFDTQYF; cdr3_length: 13; d_call: NA; clone_size: NA; v_call: TRBV5-1; j_call: TRBJ2-3
cdr3_nt: TGCGCCAGCAGCTTCCTAAGCGGGAGCGGCGATGAGCAGTTCTTC; cdr3_aa: CASSFLSGSGDEQFF; cdr3_length: 15; d_call: TRBD2; clone_size: NA; v_call: TRBV4-1; j_call: TRBJ2-1
cdr3_nt: TGTGCCTGGAGTAGACAGGGCTATGGCTACACCTTC; cdr3_aa: CAWSRQGYGYTF; cdr3_length: 12; d_call: TRBD1; clone_size: NA; v_call: TRBV30; j_call: TRBJ1-2
cdr3_nt: TGCGCCAGCAGCCAAAATGCCCGGGGGGGGAATCAGCCCCAGCATTTT; cdr3_aa: CASSQNARGGNQPQHF; cdr3_length: 16; d_call: NA; clone_size: NA; v_call: TRBV4-1; j_call: TRBJ1-5
cdr3_nt: TGTGCCAGCAGCTTCGGGACTGGAGGGGAAAAACTGTTTTTT; cdr3_aa: CASSFGTGGEKLFF; cdr3_length: 14; d_call: NA; clone_size: NA; v_call: TRBV5-6; j_call: TRBJ1-4
cdr3_nt: TGCGCCAGCAGTAGGGGGGGGCGCATCGAACTGTTTTTT; cdr3_aa: CASSRGGRIELFF; cdr3_length: 13; d_call: NA; clone_size: NA; v_call: TRBV4-1; j_call: TRBJ1-4
cdr3_nt: TGTGCCAGCAGCTTGTCTAGCGGGACTAACTATGGCTACACCTTC; cdr3_aa: CASSLSSGTNYGYTF; cdr3_length: 15; d_call: NA; clone_size: NA; v_call: TRBV7-8; j_call: TRBJ1-2
cdr3_nt: TGTGCCATCAGTTATGGGGGGAGGGAGCAGTTCTTC; cdr3_aa: CAISYGGREQFF; cdr3_length: 12; d_call: NA; clone_size: NA; v_call: TRBV10-3; j_call: TRBJ2-1
cdr3_nt: TGTGCCAGCAGCTTTCGGACAGGGGATGGCTACACCTTC; cdr3_aa: CASSFRTGDGYTF; cdr3_length: 13; d_call: TRBD1; clone_size: NA; v_call: TRBV7-3; j_call: TRBJ1-2
cdr3_nt: TGTGCCAGCAGCTTGGGACAGGGGAATGAAAAACTGTTTTTT; cdr3_aa: CASSLGQGNEKLFF; cdr3_length: 14; d_call: TRBD1; clone_size: NA; v_call: TRBV7-9; j_call: TRBJ1-4
cdr3_nt: TGTGCCAGCAAGGGGGACAGGGAAGCAGATACGCAGTATTTT; cdr3_aa: CASKGDREADTQYF; cdr3_length: 14; d_call: TRBD1; clone_size: NA; v_call: TRBV7-9; j_call: TRBJ2-3
cdr3_nt: TGTGCCAGTAGTATCGACAGGGTCGGAACCGAGCAGTACTTC; cdr3_aa: CASSIDRVGTEQYF; cdr3_length: 14; d_call: TRBD1; clone_size: NA; v_call: TRBV19; j_call: TRBJ2-7
cdr3_nt: TGCAGCGTTGAATGGGCAGGGGCTGGGGCCAACGTCCTGACTTTC; cdr3_aa: CSVEWAGAGANVLTF; cdr3_length: 15; d_call: NA; clone_size: NA; v_call: TRBV29-1; j_call: TRBJ2-6
cdr3_nt: TGTGCCAGCAGTGCCCGGGATTTCAAGTCAGATACGCAGTATTTT; cdr3_aa: CASSARDFKSDTQYF; cdr3_length: 15; d_call: NA; clone_size: NA; v_call: TRBV6-5; j_call: TRBJ2-3
cdr3_nt: TGTGCCTGGAGTCGACGTCTGAGAGGCGGCTCTGGAAACACCATATATTTT; cdr3_aa: CAWSRRLRGGSGNTIYF; cdr3_length: 17; d_call: NA; clone_size: NA; v_call: TRBV30; j_call: TRBJ1-3
cdr3_nt: TGTGCCAGCAGCCCCGAAGGGGACTATGGCTACACCTTC; cdr3_aa: CASSPEGDYGYTF; cdr3_length: 13; d_call: NA; clone_size: NA; v_call: TRBV7-8; j_call: TRBJ1-2
cdr3_nt: TGTGCCAGCAGCACCCGACGGAGGGGCGCAGGAAACACCATATATTTT; cdr3_aa: CASSTRRRGAGNTIYF; cdr3_length: 16; d_call: NA; clone_size: NA; v_call: TRBV21-1; j_call: TRBJ1-3
cdr3_nt: TGTGCCAGCAGCGGGGACAGCGGACTCTATGGCTACACCTTC; cdr3_aa: CASSGDSGLYGYTF; cdr3_length: 14; d_call: TRBD1; clone_size: NA; v_call: TRBV7-9; j_call: TRBJ1-2
cdr3_nt: TGTGCCAGCACCTCCCCAGCGGGAGGTTCCTACGAGCAGTACTTC; cdr3_aa: CASTSPAGGSYEQYF; cdr3_length: 15; d_call: TRBD2; clone_size: NA; v_call: TRBV7-9; j_call: TRBJ2-7
cdr3_nt: TGTGCCAGCAGCCAAGATCCAGGACTAATCACGCCCCAGCATTTT; cdr3_aa: CASSQDPGLITPQHF; cdr3_length: 15; d_call: NA; clone_size: NA; v_call: TRBV4-2; j_call: TRBJ1-5
cdr3_nt: TGTGCCAGCAGCTTACTACCGGAGGGCACTGAAGCTTTCTTT; cdr3_aa: CASSLLPEGTEAFF; cdr3_length: 14; d_call: NA; clone_size: NA; v_call: TRBV7-2; j_call: TRBJ1-1
cdr3_nt: TGTGCCTGCGGGACTCATACCTACAATGAGCAGTTCTTC; cdr3_aa: CACGTHTYNEQFF; cdr3_length: 13; d_call: NA; clone_size: NA; v_call: TRBV30; j_call: TRBJ2-1
cdr3_nt: TGCGCCAGCAGCCAAATTAAATCGTCGGTAGATACGCAGTATTTT; cdr3_aa: CASSQIKSSVDTQYF; cdr3_length: 15; d_call: NA; clone_size: NA; v_call: TRBV4-1; j_call: TRBJ2-3
cdr3_nt: TGTGCCAGCAGTGGTCCGCGGCTGAACACTGAAGCTTTCTTT; cdr3_aa: CASSGPRLNTEAFF; cdr3_length: 14; d_call: NA; clone_size: NA; v_call: TRBV2; j_call: TRBJ1-1
cdr3_nt: TGTGCCAGCAACGAAGGGGGTCGGGACAGGGTGTACGAGCAGTACTTC; cdr3_aa: CASNEGGRDRVYEQYF; cdr3_length: 16; d_call: TRBD1; clone_size: NA; v_call: TRBV27; j_call: TRBJ2-7
cdr3_nt: TGCGCCAGCAGCTTGGATTACTCCGGCACCGGGGAGCTGTTTTTT; cdr3_aa: CASSLDYSGTGELFF; cdr3_length: 15; d_call: NA; clone_size: NA; v_call: TRBV5-1; j_call: TRBJ2-2
cdr3_nt: TGTGCCAGCAGCGTAGGGACAGGATCGCTTGAAAAACTGTTTTTT; cdr3_aa: CASSVGTGSLEKLFF; cdr3_length: 15; d_call: TRBD1; clone_size: NA; v_call: TRBV9; j_call: TRBJ1-4
cdr3_nt: TGTGCCAGCAGCGTAGTCTTTAGCACCGGGGAGCTGTTTTTT; cdr3_aa: CASSVVFSTGELFF; cdr3_length: 14; d_call: NA; clone_size: NA; v_call: TRBV9; j_call: TRBJ2-2